This T cell receptor beta chain was identified in a study of T cell repertoires in MIS-A myocarditis. Assay used: immunoSEQ multiplex PCR; TCRdb lists only in-frame clones, some missing. The sample lists 5,000 to 6,000 clones; more than 65% were seen once. Per germline, CDR1 MNHEY and CDR2 SVGAGI. Unmatched junction bases numbered 12, after V lost 5 bases and J lost 6 bases. The CDR3 loop spans 15 amino acids. Sequencing was done on a sample of interventricular septum heart tissue obtained at autopsy. The source of this sequence is a man between 18 and 29 years old with fulminant myocarditis from multisystem inflammatory syndrome in adults (MIS-A) after COVID-19. The chain couples TRBV6-5 to TRBJ2-7; 8 bases align to TRBD2. CDR3 in amino acids: CASSHPGLAGGEQYF. In nucleotides, the CDR3 is TGTGCCAGCAGTCACCCGGGTCTAGCGGGTGGCGAGCAGTACTTC.